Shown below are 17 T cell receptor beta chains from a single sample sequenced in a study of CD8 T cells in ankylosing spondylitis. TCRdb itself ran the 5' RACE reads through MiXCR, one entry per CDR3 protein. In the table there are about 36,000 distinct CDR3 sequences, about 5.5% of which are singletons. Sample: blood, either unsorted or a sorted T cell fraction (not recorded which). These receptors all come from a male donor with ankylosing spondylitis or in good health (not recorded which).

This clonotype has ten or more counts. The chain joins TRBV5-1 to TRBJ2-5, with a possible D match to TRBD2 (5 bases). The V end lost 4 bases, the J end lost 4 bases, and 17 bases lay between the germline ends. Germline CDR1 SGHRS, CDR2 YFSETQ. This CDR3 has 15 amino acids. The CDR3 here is CASSPAVTEGETQYF. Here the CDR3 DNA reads TGCGCCAGCAGCCCAGCGGTAACCGAGGGAGAGACCCAGTACTTC. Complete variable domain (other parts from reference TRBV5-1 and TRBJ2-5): KAGVTQTPRYLIKTRGQQVTLSCSPISGHRSVSWYQQTPGQGLQFLFEYFSETQRNKGNFPGRFSGRQFSNSRSEMNVSTLELGDSALYLCASSPAVTEGETQYFGPGTRLLVL.

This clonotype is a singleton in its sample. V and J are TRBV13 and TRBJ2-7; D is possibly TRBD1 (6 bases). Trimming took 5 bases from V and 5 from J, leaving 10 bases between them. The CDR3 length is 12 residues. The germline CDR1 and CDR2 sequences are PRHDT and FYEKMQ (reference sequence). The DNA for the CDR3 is TGTGCCAGCAGCCGGACAGCCGACGAGCAGTACTTC. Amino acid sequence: CASSRTADEQYF.

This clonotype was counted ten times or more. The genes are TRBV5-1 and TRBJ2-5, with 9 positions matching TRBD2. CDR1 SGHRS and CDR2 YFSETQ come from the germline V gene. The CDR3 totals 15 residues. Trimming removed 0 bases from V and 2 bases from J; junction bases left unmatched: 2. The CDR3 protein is CASSLEGLAQETQYF. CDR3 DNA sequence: TGCGCCAGCAGCTTGGAGGGACTAGCTCAAGAGACCCAGTACTTC.

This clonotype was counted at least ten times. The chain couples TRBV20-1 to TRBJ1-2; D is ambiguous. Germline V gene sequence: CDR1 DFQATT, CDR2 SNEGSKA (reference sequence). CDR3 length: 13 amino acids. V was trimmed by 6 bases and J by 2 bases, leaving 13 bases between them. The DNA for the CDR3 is TGCAGTGCCGTTAGGCTGCTCAACTATGGCTACACCTTC. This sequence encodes CSAVRLLNYGYTF.

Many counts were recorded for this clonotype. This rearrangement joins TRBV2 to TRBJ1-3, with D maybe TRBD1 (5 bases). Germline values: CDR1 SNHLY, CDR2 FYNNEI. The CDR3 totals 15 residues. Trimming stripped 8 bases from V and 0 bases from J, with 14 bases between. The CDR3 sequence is CASGGGPFSGNTIYF. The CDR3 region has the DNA TGTGCCAGCGGGGGGGGACCCTTCTCTGGAAACACCATATATTTT.

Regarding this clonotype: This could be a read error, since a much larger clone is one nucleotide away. CDR3 in amino acids: CSSLLAGEKSEQFF. The CDR3 DNA reads as TGTTCCAGCTTACTAGCGGGAGAGAAGAGTGAGCAGTTCTTC. This sequence joins TRBV7-9 and TRBJ2-1, with 11 bases matching TRBD2. The CDR3 has 14 amino acids. The germline V gene has CDR1 SEHNR and CDR2 FQNEAQ (reference sequence).

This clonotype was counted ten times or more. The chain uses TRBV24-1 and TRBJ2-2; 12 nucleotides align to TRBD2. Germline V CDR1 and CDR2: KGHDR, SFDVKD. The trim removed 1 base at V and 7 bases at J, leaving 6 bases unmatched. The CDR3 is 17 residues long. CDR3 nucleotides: TGTGCCACCAGTGATTTTAGGACTAGCGGGGCCGACGGGGAGCTGTTTTTT. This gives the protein CATSDFRTSGADGELFF.

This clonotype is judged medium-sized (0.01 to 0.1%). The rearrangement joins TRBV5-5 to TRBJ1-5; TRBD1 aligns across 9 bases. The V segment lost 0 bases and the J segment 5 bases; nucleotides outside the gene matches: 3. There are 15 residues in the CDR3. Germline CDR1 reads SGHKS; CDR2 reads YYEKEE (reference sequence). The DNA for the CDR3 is TGTGCCAGCAGCTTGGGACAGGGGGGGTATCAGCCCCAGCATTTT. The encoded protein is CASSLGQGGYQPQHF.

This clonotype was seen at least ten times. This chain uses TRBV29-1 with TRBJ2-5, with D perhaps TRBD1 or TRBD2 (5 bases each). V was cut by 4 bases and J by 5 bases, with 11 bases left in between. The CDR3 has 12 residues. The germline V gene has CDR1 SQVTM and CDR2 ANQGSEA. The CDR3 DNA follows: TGCAGCGTTGGGGGGTTGGCGGAGACCCAGTACTTC. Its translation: CSVGGLAETQYF.

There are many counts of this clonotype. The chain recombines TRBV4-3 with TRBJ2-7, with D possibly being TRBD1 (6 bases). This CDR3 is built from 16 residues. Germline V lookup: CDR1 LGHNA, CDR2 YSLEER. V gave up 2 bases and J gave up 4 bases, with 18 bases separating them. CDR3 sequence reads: CASSQSGQSPSYEQYF. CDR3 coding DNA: TGCGCCAGCAGCCAATCCGGACAGTCTCCATCTTACGAGCAGTACTTC.

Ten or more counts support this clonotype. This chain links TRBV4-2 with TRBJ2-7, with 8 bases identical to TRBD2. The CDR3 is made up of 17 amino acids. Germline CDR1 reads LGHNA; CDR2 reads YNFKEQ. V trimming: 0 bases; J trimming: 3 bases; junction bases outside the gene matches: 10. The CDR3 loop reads CASSQDPLGRAGYEQYF. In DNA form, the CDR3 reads TGTGCCAGCAGCCAAGATCCGCTCGGGAGGGCCGGCTACGAGCAGTACTTC.

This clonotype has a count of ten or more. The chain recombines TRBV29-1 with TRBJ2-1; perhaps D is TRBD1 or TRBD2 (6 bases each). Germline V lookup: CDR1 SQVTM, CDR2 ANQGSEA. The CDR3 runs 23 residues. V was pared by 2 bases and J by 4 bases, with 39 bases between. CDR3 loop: CSVEIVGGDRGRRPHRLYNEQFF. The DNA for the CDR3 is TGCAGCGTTGAAATCGTGGGGGGCGACCGGGGGAGGAGACCCCACCGATTATACAATGAGCAGTTCTTC.

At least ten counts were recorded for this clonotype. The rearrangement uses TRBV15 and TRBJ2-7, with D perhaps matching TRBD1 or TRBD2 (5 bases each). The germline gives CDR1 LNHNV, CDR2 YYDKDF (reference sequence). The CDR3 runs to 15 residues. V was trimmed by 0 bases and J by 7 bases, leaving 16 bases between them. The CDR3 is CATSRDGAGSGEQYF. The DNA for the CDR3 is TGTGCCACCAGCAGAGACGGGGCAGGGTCGGGTGAGCAGTACTTC.

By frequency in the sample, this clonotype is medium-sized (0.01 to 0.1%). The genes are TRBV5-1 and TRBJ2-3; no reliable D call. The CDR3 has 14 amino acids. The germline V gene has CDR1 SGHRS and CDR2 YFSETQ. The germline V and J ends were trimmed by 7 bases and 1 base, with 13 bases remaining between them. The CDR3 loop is CASRVEPRTDTQYF. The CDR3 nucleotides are TGCGCCAGCCGTGTTGAGCCTCGCACAGATACGCAGTATTTT.

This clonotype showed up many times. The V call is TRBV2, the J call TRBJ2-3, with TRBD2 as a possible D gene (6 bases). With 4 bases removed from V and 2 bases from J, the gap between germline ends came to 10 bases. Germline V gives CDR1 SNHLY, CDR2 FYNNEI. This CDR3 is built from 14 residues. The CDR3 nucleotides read TGTGCCAGCAGTGTGGCTAGCGTCACAGATACGCAGTATTTT. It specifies CASSVASVTDTQYF.

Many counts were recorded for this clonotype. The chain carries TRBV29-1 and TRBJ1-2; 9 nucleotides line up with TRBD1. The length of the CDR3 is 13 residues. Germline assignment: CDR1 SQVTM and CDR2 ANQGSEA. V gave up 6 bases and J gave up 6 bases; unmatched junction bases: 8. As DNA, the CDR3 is TGCAGCGTCGGGACAGGGTTGTCGGATGGCTACACCTTC. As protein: CSVGTGLSDGYTF. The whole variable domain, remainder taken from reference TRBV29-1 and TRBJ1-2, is SAVISQKPSRDICQRGTSLTIQCQVDSQVTMMFWYRQQPGQSLTLIATANQGSEATYESGFVIDKFPISRPNLTFSTLTVSNMSPEDSSIYLCSVGTGLSDGYTFGSGTRLTVV.

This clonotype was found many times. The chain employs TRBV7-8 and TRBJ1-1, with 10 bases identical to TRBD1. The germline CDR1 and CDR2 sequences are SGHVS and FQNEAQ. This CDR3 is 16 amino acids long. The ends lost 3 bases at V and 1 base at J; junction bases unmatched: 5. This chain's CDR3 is CASSFDRGRGNTEAFF. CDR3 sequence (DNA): TGTGCCAGCAGCTTCGACAGGGGGCGGGGGAACACTGAAGCTTTCTTT.